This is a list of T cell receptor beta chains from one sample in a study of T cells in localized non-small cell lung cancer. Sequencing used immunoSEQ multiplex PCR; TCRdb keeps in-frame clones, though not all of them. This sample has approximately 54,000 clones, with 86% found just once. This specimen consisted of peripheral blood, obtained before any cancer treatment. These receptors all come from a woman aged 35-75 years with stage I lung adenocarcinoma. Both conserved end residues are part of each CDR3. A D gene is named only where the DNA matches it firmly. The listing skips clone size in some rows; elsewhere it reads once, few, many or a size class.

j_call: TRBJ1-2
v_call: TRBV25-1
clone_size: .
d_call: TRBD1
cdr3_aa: CASSRDSLNYGYTF
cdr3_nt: TGTGCCAGCAGTCGGGACAGTCTTAACTATGGCTACACCTTC

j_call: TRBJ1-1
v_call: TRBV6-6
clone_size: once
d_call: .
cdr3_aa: CASSDGTKNTEAFF
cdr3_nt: TGTGCCAGCAGTGACGGGACGAAAAACACTGAAGCTTTCTTT

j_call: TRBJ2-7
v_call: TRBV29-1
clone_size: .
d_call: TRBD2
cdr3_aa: CSVGGGRGEQYF
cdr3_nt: TGCAGCGTTGGGGGGGGAAGGGGCGAGCAGTACTTC

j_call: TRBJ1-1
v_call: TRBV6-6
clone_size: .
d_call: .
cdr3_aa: CASIPGAHTEAFF
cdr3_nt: TGTGCCAGCATACCCGGGGCGCACACTGAAGCTTTCTTT

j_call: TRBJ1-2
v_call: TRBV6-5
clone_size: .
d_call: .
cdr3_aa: CASSRPLSGGYTF
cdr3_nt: TGTGCCAGCAGTCGGCCCCTATCGGGGGGCTACACCTTC

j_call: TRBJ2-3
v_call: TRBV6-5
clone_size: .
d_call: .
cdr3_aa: CASSYRRQFGTDTQYF
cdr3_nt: TGTGCCAGCAGTTACCGGCGGCAGTTTGGAACAGATACGCAGTATTTT

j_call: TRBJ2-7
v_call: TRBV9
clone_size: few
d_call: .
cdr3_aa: CASSVGDSQGEQYF
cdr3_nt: TGTGCCAGCAGCGTAGGTGACTCCCAAGGCGAGCAGTACTTC

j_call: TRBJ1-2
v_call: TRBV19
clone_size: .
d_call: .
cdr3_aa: CASSPHITDSNYGYTF
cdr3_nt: TGTGCCAGTAGTCCACATATCACAGATTCTAACTATGGCTACACCTTC

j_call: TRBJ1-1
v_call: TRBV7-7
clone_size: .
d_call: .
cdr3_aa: CASSLGQNTEAFF
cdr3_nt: TGTGCCAGCAGCTTAGGTCAGAACACTGAAGCTTTCTTT

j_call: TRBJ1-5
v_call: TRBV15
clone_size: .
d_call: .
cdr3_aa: CATSGGGGSGNQPQHF
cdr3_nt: TGTGCCACCAGCGGAGGTGGGGGATCGGGCAATCAGCCCCAGCATTTT

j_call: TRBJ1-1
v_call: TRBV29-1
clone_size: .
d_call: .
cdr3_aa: CSVGLGARTEAFF
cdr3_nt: TGCAGCGTTGGGCTGGGGGCGCGGACTGAAGCTTTCTTT

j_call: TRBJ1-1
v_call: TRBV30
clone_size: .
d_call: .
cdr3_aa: CAWRRGSNTEAFF
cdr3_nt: TGTGCCTGGAGAAGAGGTTCGAACACTGAAGCTTTCTTT

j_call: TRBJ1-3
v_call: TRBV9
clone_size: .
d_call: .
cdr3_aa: CASSPRGGNSGNTIYF
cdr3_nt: TGTGCCAGCAGCCCCCGAGGGGGGAACTCTGGAAACACCATATATTTT

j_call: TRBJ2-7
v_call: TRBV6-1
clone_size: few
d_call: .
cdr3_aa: CASSLMTGGSYEQYF
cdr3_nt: TGTGCCAGCAGTCTTATGACAGGTGGGTCCTACGAGCAGTACTTC

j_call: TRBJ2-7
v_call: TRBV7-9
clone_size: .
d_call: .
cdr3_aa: CASSLDGSPSYEQYF
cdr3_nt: TGTGCCAGCAGCTTAGATGGTAGCCCGTCCTACGAGCAGTACTTC

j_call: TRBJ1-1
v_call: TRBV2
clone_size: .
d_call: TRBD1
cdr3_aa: CASSLGQGAEAFF
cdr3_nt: TGTGCCAGCAGCCTCGGACAGGGGGCTGAAGCTTTCTTT

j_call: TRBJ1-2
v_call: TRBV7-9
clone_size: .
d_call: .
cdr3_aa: CASSSGTAYGYTF
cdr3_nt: TGTGCCAGCAGCTCCGGAACTGCCTATGGCTACACCTTC

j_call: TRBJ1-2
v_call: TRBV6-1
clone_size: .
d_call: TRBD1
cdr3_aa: CASSQERDYRGVNYGYTF
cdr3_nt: TGTGCCAGCAGTCAAGAGAGGGATTACAGGGGCGTCAACTATGGCTACACCTTC

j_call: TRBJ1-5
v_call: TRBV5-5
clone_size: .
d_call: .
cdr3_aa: CASSFSISNQPQHF
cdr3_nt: TGTGCCAGCAGCTTCTCTATTAGCAATCAGCCCCAGCATTTT

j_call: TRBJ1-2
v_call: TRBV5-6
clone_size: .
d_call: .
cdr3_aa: CASSRGINYGYTF
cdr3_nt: TGTGCCAGCAGCCGCGGGATTAACTATGGCTACACCTTC

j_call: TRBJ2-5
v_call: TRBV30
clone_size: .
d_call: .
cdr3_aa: CASKGQSRETQYF
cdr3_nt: TGTGCCTCCAAGGGGCAATCCAGGGAGACCCAGTACTTC

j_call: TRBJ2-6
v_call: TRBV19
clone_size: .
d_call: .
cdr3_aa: CASTVQTGRRASGANVLTF
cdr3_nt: TGTGCCAGTACCGTCCAGACAGGACGGCGAGCATCTGGGGCCAACGTCCTGACTTTC

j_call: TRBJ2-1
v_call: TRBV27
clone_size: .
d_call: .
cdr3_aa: CATRGALSRNEQFF
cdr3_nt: TGTGCCACCCGAGGGGCGTTAAGTCGTAATGAGCAGTTCTTC

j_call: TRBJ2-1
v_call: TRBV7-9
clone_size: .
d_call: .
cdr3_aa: CASSLEGDTSEQFF
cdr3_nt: TGTGCCAGCAGCTTAGAGGGTGACACCAGTGAGCAGTTCTTC

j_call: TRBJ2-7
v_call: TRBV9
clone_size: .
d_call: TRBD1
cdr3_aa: CASSGGTGVDHSYEQYF
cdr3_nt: TGTGCCAGCAGCGGAGGGACAGGGGTCGACCACTCCTACGAGCAGTACTTC

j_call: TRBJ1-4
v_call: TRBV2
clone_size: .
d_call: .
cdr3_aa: CASSRNSIRGEKLFF
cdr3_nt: TGTGCCAGCAGCCGGAATTCGATTCGAGGTGAAAAACTGTTTTTT

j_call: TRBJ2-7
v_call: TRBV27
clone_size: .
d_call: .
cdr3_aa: CASSSSYEQYF
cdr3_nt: TGTGCCAGCAGTAGCTCCTACGAGCAGTACTTC

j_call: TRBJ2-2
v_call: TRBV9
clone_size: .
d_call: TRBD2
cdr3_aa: CASSAAPSGVFTGELFF
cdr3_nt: TGTGCCAGCAGCGCCGCCCCTAGCGGGGTGTTCACCGGGGAGCTGTTTTTT

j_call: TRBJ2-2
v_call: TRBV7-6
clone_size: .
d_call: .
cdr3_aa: CASSPLGLGNGELFF
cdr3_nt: TGTGCCAGCAGCCCATTGGGGCTAGGGAACGGGGAGCTGTTTTTT

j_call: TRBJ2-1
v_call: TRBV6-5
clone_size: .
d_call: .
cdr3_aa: CASSPGLAYNEQFF
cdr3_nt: TGTGCCAGCAGTCCGGGACTGGCCTACAATGAGCAGTTCTTC

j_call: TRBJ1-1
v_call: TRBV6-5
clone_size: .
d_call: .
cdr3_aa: CASGRENTEAFF
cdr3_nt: TGTGCCAGCGGGCGGGAGAACACTGAAGCTTTCTTT

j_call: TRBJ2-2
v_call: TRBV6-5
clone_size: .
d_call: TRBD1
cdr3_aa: CASNRQGNTGELFF
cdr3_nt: TGTGCCAGCAATCGACAGGGAAACACCGGGGAGCTGTTTTTT

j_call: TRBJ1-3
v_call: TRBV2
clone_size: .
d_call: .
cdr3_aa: CASSEALSGNTIYF
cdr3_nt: TGTGCCAGCAGTGAAGCGCTAAGTGGAAACACCATATATTTT

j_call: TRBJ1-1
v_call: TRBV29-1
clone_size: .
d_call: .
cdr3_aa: CSAGVGSTEAFF
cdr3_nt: TGCAGCGCAGGGGTCGGGAGCACTGAAGCTTTCTTT

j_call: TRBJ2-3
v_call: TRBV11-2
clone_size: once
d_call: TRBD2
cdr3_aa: CASSFLAGGTDTQYF
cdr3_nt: TGTGCCAGCAGCTTCCTAGCGGGGGGCACAGATACGCAGTATTTT

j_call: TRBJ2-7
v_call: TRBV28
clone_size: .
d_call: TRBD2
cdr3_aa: CASSSGGTSYEQYF
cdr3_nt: TGTGCCAGCAGTTCGGGGGGGACCTCCTACGAGCAGTACTTC

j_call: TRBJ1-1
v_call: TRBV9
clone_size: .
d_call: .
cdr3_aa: CASSETGVEAFF
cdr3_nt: TGTGCCAGCAGCGAGACGGGGGTTGAAGCTTTCTTT

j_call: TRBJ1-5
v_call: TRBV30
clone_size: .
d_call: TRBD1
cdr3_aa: CAWSAAGGSGNQPQHF
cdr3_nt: TGTGCCTGGAGTGCGGCAGGGGGCTCCGGCAATCAGCCCCAGCATTTT

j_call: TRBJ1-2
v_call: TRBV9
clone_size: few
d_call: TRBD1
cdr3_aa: CASSFRSGTVPLDGYTF
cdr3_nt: TGTGCCAGCAGCTTCCGATCCGGGACAGTTCCTTTGGATGGCTACACCTTC

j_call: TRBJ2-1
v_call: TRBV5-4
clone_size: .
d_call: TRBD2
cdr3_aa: CASSLVGASGGRRQFF
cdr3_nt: TGTGCCAGCAGCTTGGTGGGTGCTAGCGGGGGCCGGCGGCAGTTCTTC

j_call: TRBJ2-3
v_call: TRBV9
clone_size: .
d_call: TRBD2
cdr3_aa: CASSVGAGGPADTQYF
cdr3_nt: TGTGCCAGCAGCGTAGGCGCGGGGGGGCCCGCAGATACGCAGTATTTT

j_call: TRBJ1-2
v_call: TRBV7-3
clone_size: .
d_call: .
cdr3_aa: CASSRILRESGYTF
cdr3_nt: TGTGCCAGCAGCCGAATACTCCGGGAGAGTGGCTACACCTTC

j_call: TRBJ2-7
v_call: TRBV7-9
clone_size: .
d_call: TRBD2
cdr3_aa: CASSLAGGGSSEQYF
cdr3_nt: TGTGCCAGCAGCTTAGCGGGCGGGGGGTCCTCCGAGCAGTACTTC